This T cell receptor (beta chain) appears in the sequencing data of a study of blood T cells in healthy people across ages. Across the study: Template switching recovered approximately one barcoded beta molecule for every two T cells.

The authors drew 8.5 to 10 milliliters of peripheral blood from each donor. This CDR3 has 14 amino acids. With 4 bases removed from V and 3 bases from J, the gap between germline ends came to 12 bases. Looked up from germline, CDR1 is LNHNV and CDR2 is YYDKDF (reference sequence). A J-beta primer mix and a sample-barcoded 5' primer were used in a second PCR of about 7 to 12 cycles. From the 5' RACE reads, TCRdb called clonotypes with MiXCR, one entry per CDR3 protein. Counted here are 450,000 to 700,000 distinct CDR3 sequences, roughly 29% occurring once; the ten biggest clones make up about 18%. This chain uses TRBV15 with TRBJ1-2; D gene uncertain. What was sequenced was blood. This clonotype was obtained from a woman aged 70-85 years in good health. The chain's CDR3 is CATSTLRQDYGYTF. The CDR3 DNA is TGTGCCACCAGCACGCTCCGGCAGGACTATGGCTACACCTTC.